Below, 23 T cell receptor beta chains from the same sample are listed, as sequenced in a study of T cell responses to AZD1222 COVID-19 vaccine. Assay used: immunoSEQ multiplex PCR; TCRdb lists only in-frame clones, some missing. The sample contains about 97,000 clones, approximately 90% of which appear only once. The source material was peripheral blood, sampled on day 0 of AZD1222 vaccination. The receptors were gathered from an adult in good health.

This clone has just a few counts. This chain uses TRBV6-5 with TRBJ1-6; no clear D. With 11 bases removed from V and 8 bases from J, the gap between germline ends came to 19 bases. CDR1 is MNHEY, CDR2 SVGAGI, per germline. The CDR3 covers 14 residues. Written as DNA, the CDR3 is TGTGCCGCCGGCTCCCACAAAGGAGATTCACCCCTCCACTTT. The encoded protein is CAAGSHKGDSPLHF.

This clone appeared once. This rearrangement joins TRBV5-1 to TRBJ2-3; 9 positions agree with TRBD1. The germline V gene has CDR1 SGHRS and CDR2 YFSETQ. The junction had 14 bases not matched to a gene; V was cut back by 4 bases and J by 5 bases. CDR3 length equals 17 residues. Here the CDR3 DNA reads TGCGCCAGCAGCCCTGGGGTCACCGGGACAGGGAAAGATACGCAGTATTTT. This encodes CASSPGVTGTGKDTQYF.

The chain recombines TRBV5-6 with TRBJ1-1, with a possible D match to TRBD1 (5 bases). Per the germline V gene, CDR1 is SGHDT and CDR2 is YYEEEE. The germline V and J ends were trimmed by 3 bases and 6 bases, with 9 bases remaining between them. This CDR3 is built from 12 residues. CDR3 protein: CASSSDTSEAFF. The CDR3 nucleotides read TGTGCCAGCAGCTCGGACACGTCTGAAGCTTTCTTT.

The CDR3 spells CASSSGGKLFF. CDR3 nucleotide sequence: TGCGCCAGCAGCTCGGGCGGAAAACTGTTTTTT. The V gene is TRBV5-1, the J gene TRBJ1-4; unclear D gene. In germline, CDR1 is SGHRS, CDR2 YFSETQ. The CDR3 contains 11 residues. V was shortened by 3 bases and J by 10 bases, with 7 bases between the two germline ends.

V usage is TRBV19 and J usage is TRBJ1-5; TRBD1 matches at 9 bases. V was clipped by 7 bases and J by 7 bases; unmatched bases: 8. From germline, CDR1 is LNHDA and CDR2 SQIVND (reference sequence). The CDR3 loop spans 14 amino acids. The CDR3: CASTLDRGEQPQHF. The CDR3 DNA reads TGTGCCAGTACCCTGGACAGGGGAGAGCAGCCCCAGCATTTT.

The V and J genes are TRBV6-5 and TRBJ2-7; D possibly corresponds to TRBD1 (6 bases). V was shortened by 4 bases and J by 6 bases, with 13 bases between the two germline ends. The CDR3 length is 13 residues. Germline V lookup: CDR1 MNHEY, CDR2 SVGAGI. For the CDR3, the DNA is TGTGCCAGCAGTTTCTCACAGGGATCCGAGCAGTACTTC. This gives the protein CASSFSQGSEQYF.

The CDR3 sequence: CARSLQGVYSNQPQHF. Written as DNA, the CDR3 is TGTGCCAGAAGCCTCCAGGGGGTCTATAGCAATCAGCCCCAGCATTTT. The chain couples TRBV5-3 to TRBJ1-5, with 7 bases fitting TRBD1. TRBV5-3 is an ORF for which the function is uncertain. The CDR3 runs 16 residues. V lost 4 bases to trimming and J lost 0 bases; unmatched junction nucleotides: 7.

This chain joins TRBV6-1 and TRBJ2-7; D possibly corresponds to TRBD1 (6 bases). V was pared by 0 bases and J by 2 bases, with 8 bases between. The CDR3 sequence is 14 residues long. Germline V lookup: CDR1 MNHNS, CDR2 SASEGT. The CDR3 loop reads CASSEARTAYEQYF. In nucleotides, the CDR3 is TGTGCCAGCAGTGAAGCGCGGACAGCCTACGAGCAGTACTTC.

The chain carries TRBV3-1 (or the pseudogene TRBV3-2) and TRBJ2-3; the D gene could be TRBD1 or TRBD2 (6 bases each). Per the germline V gene, CDR1 is LGHDT and CDR2 is YNNKEL (reference sequence). V was clipped by 1 base and J by 4 bases, with 12 bases between them. The CDR3 runs 15 residues. DNA of the CDR3: TGTGCCAGCAGCCAAGGAGAGGGGGAGGCAGATACGCAGTATTTT. This sequence encodes CASSQGEGEADTQYF.

The chain carries TRBV28 and TRBJ1-5; 8 bases line up with TRBD1. The CDR3 covers 15 residues. The germline V gene encodes CDR1 MDHEN and CDR2 SYDVKM. The V and J ends lost 3 bases and 5 bases, in that order; junction bases with no gene match: 6. This CDR3 reads CASSFLDRDDQPQHF. CDR3 DNA sequence: TGTGCCAGCAGTTTCCTGGACAGGGACGATCAGCCCCAGCATTTT.

The chain combines TRBV4-2 with TRBJ1-3; D uncertain. Germline V gene sequence: CDR1 LGHNA, CDR2 YNFKEQ. The V end was cut by 1 base, the J end by 0 bases, with 13 bases between. The CDR3 totals 17 residues. CDR3 coding DNA: TGTGCCAGCAGCCAAGTAAAAGGAAAGGGCTCTGGAAACACCATATATTTT. This sequence encodes CASSQVKGKGSGNTIYF.

This clone was observed a few times. The chain combines TRBV7-2 with TRBJ1-1, with D perhaps matching TRBD1 (6 bases). Trimming removed 6 bases from V and 5 bases from J, with 16 bases in between. The germline V gene encodes CDR1 SGHTA and CDR2 FQGNSA. The CDR3 is made up of 14 amino acids. This CDR3 reads CASRPGDRPTEAFF. The CDR3 DNA reads as TGTGCCAGCAGACCAGGGGACCGTCCTACTGAAGCTTTCTTT.

The chain joins TRBV4-1 to TRBJ1-5, with D possibly being TRBD1 (6 bases). V was shortened by 0 bases and J by 1 base, with 13 bases between the two germline ends. This CDR3 comprises 17 residues. From germline, CDR1 is MGHRA and CDR2 YSYEKL. CDR3 residues: CASSQDWTAKSNQPQHF. DNA for the CDR3: TGCGCCAGCAGCCAAGACTGGACAGCAAAAAGCAATCAGCCCCAGCATTTT.

This clone was counted once. The chain employs TRBV6-5 and TRBJ1-3, with D maybe TRBD1 (5 bases). Between the trimmed V and J ends, which lost 5 bases and 2 bases, there was a span of 10 bases. This CDR3 comprises 14 residues. Germline values: CDR1 MNHEY, CDR2 SVGAGI. CDR3 sequence (DNA): TGTGCCAGCAGTCCCGGGACCGCTGGAAACACCATATATTTT. This sequence encodes CASSPGTAGNTIYF.

The chain combines TRBV2 with TRBJ2-1; tentative D call: TRBD1 (5 bases). Germline CDR1 is SNHLY and CDR2 is FYNNEI. The CDR3 covers 13 residues. Trimming removed 5 bases at V and 10 bases at J, with 15 bases between. The CDR3 sequence is CASSFLPTVEQFF. Written as DNA, the CDR3 is TGTGCCAGCAGTTTTTTACCGACAGTCGAGCAGTTCTTC.

The rearrangement joins TRBV21-1 to TRBJ1-4. TRBV21-1 is shown as a pseudogene. CDR3 length: 18 residues. The CDR3 DNA reads TGTGCCAGCAGCAAATGGCCCCGGCGGACTCCTGATAATGAAAAACTGTTTTTT. Amino acid sequence: CASSKWPRRTPDNEKLFF.

This clone showed up just once. This chain connects TRBV5-1 to TRBJ1-4; 7 nucleotides match TRBD1. Unmatched junction bases numbered 5, after V lost 3 bases and J lost 12 bases. The CDR3 loop spans 12 amino acids. Germline V gene sequence: CDR1 SGHRS, CDR2 YFSETQ. The CDR3 region has the DNA TGCGCCAGCAGCTCGACAGGGTCTGAACTGTTTTTT. It yields the protein CASSSTGSELFF.

The genes are TRBV29-1 and TRBJ2-2; D might be TRBD2 (5 bases). V shed 3 bases and J shed 3 bases, with 11 bases lying between them. Germline CDR1 reads SQVTM; CDR2 reads ANQGSEA. The CDR3 spans 14 residues. CDR3 coding DNA: TGCAGCGTTGACCTAGCAGATTACACCGGGGAGCTGTTTTTT. It encodes CSVDLADYTGELFF.

The gene calls are TRBV19 and TRBJ2-1; D possibly uses TRBD1 or TRBD2 (5 bases each). The CDR3 spans 14 residues. Germline CDR1 LNHDA, CDR2 SQIVND (reference sequence). The V gene lost 9 bases and the J gene lost 3 bases, with 15 bases spanning the gap. The CDR3 DNA reads as TGTGCCAGCTCCGGGGTGGGGGACTACAATGAGCAGTTCTTC. Encoded protein: CASSGVGDYNEQFF.

The chain has TRBV5-1 and TRBJ1-2; D is ambiguous. Between the trimmed V and J ends, which lost 0 bases and 2 bases, there was a span of 11 bases. CDR1 and CDR2 (germline): SGHRS, YFSETQ. This CDR3 has 15 residues. The DNA for the CDR3 is TGCGCCAGCAGCTTGGAGGCTGTCAAAAACTATGGCTACACCTTC. Residues: CASSLEAVKNYGYTF.

The rearrangement uses TRBV19 and TRBJ2-3; no definite D call. This CDR3 has 12 residues. Trimming pared 3 bases from V and 5 bases from J, leaving 6 bases between. Germline CDR1 LNHDA, CDR2 SQIVND (reference sequence). CDR3 residues: CASSIGGDTQYF. The CDR3 DNA sequence: TGTGCCAGTAGTATTGGCGGAGATACGCAGTATTTT.

The chain couples TRBV18 to TRBJ2-1; D perhaps matches TRBD1 (5 bases). V lost 2 bases and J 2 bases, leaving 13 bases between the germline ends. Germline values: CDR1 KGHSH, CDR2 LQKENI. The CDR3 is made up of 16 amino acids. The CDR3 DNA is TGTGCCAGCTCACCAACGGCAAGGGGTACCTACAATGAGCAGTTCTTC. Its translation is CASSPTARGTYNEQFF.

This chain links TRBV7-9 with TRBJ1-4; a possible D gene is TRBD1 (6 bases). The CDR3 is 16 amino acids. The germline gives CDR1 SEHNR, CDR2 FQNEAQ (reference sequence). The germline V and J ends were trimmed by 5 bases and 8 bases, with 21 bases remaining between them. DNA of the CDR3: TGTGCCAGCAGCGCTAAGGAGGATCTTAGGGGGGAAAAACTGTTTTTT. This codes for CASSAKEDLRGEKLFF.